This T cell receptor beta chain emerged from a study of blood T cell repertoires in COVID-19. In the original workflow: Researchers report that nucleated cell counts were estimated from reference gene primer amplification. Some clones are missing from TCRdb's copy, which holds only in-frame ones; the method was immunoSEQ multiplex PCR. That table supplies the V and J calls and clone size; D and trimming were determined from the DNA. This sample has around 140,000 clones, with 88% found just once. This clone has at least ten counts. The CDR3 is made up of 16 amino acids. V lost 4 bases and J 7 bases, leaving 20 bases between the germline ends. Germline CDR1 is SGHRS and CDR2 is YFSETQ.

J is TRBJ1-4 and V is TRBV5-1, with no clear D. The receptor comes from an older man with acute or convalescent COVID-19. The sequencing sample was made of peripheral blood. This CDR3 reads CASSAGPTRRFEKLFF. As DNA, the CDR3 is TGCGCCAGCAGCGCTGGCCCTACGCGCAGGTTTGAAAAACTGTTTTTT.